This T cell receptor (beta chain) was observed in a study of blood T cell repertoires in COVID-19. Germline CDR1 is MNHNS and CDR2 is SASEGT. This CDR3 region has 16 residues. Trimming at V came to 2 bases and at J to 4 bases, leaving 9 bases not matched to a gene. How the authors handled the data: Amplification of reference gene primers provided the estimated nucleated cell counts. The repertoire was sequenced with immunoSEQ multiplex PCR; TCRdb's copy has only in-frame clones and lacks some. From that table come the V and J calls and clone size; the DNA was used to work out D and trimming. The sample comprises approximately 240,000 clones, roughly 84% of which are singletons, and around 2% rests with the top ten.

The specimen sequenced was peripheral blood. The clonotype was recovered from a woman aged 55-70 years with acute or convalescent COVID-19. This chain joins TRBV6-1 and TRBJ2-5; 8 bases are shared with TRBD2. The CDR3 DNA is TGTGCCAGCAGTGAACGGTTCGGGGGGGTACGAGAGACCCAGTACTTC. It encodes CASSERFGGVRETQYF.